This T cell receptor (beta chain) was sequenced in a study of blood T cell repertoires in COVID-19. Profiling relied on immunoSEQ multiplex PCR, and the TCRdb table lists in-frame clones only, not all of them. The sample lists some 70,000 clones, about 88% occurring once. This clone has a handful of counts. Patients in Seattle were enrolled during active infection, then followed longitudinally. This CDR3 has 12 amino acids. Germline lookup yields CDR1 LNHDA and CDR2 SQIVND (reference sequence). V gave up 5 bases and J gave up 8 bases, with 10 bases separating them. The sequence derives from a woman aged 55-70 years with COVID-19, enrolled during active disease. The V gene is TRBV19, the J gene TRBJ1-3, with no clear D. The sample was peripheral blood. Written as DNA, the CDR3 is TGTGCCAGTAGTTGGGAGGCTGACACCATATATTTT. It encodes CASSWEADTIYF.